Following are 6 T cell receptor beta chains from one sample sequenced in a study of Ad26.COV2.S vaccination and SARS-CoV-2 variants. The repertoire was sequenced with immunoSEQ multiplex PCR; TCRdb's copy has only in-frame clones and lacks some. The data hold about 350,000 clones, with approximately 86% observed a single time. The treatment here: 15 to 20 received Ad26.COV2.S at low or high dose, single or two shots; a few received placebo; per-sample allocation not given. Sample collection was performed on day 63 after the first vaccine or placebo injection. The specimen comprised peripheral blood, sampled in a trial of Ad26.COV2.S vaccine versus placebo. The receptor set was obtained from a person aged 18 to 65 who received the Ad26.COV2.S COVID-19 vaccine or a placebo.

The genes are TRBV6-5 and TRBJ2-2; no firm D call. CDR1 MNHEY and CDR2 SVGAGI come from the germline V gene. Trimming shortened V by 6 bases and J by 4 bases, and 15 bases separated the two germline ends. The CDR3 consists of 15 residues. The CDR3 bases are TGTGCCAGCAGACGGGTGGATTTGAGCACCGGGGAGCTGTTTTTT. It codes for CASRRVDLSTGELFF.

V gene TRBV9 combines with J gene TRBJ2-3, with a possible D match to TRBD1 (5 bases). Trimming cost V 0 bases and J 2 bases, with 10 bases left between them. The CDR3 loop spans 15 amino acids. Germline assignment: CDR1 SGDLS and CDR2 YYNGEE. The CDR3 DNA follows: TGTGCCAGCAGCGTAGATCAGGGTGCCACAGATACGCAGTATTTT. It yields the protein CASSVDQGATDTQYF.

The CDR3, as DNA: TGTGCCAGCGGATTTTATGAAGCTTTCTTT. Amino acid sequence: CASGFYEAFF. The chain couples TRBV12-3 or TRBV12-4 to TRBJ1-1; no firm D call. The length of the CDR3 is 10 residues. The V end lost 8 bases, the J end lost 7 bases, and 8 bases lay between the germline ends.

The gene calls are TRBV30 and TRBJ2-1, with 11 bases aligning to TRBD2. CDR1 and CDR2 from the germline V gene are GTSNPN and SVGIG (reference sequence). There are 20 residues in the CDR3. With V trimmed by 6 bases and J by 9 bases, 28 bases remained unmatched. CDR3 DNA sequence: TGTGCCTGCACTCCCAGGGCCGTCCGGGGGCTGACTAGCGGGATTCTTGAGCAGTTCTTC. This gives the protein CACTPRAVRGLTSGILEQFF.

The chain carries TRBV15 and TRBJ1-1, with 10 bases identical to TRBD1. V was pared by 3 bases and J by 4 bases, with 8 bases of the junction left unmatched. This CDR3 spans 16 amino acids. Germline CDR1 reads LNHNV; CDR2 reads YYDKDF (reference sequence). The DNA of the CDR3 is TGTGCCACCAGCAGGGCGCAGACAGGGGGCCCCACTGAAGCTTTCTTT. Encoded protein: CATSRAQTGGPTEAFF.

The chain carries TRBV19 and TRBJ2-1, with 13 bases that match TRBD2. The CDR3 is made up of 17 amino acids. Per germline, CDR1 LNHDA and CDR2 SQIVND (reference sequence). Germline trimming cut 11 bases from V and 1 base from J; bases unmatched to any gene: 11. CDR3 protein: CASATRTSGGSYNEQFF. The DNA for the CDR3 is TGTGCCTCTGCAACAAGGACTAGCGGGGGTTCCTACAATGAGCAGTTCTTC.